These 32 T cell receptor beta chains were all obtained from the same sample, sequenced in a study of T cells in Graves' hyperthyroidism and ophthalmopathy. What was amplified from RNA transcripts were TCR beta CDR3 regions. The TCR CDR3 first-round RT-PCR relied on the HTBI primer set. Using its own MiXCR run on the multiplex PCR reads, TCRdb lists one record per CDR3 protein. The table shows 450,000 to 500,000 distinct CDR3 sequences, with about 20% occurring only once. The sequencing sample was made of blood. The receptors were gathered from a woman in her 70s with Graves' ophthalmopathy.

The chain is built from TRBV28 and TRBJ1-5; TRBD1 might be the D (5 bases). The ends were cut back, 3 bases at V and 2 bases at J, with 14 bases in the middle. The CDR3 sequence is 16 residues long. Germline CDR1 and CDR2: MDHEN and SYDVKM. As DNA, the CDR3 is TGTGCCAGCAGTTTGGGGGTTGGGCTGGGCAATCAGCCCCAGCATTTT. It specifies CASSLGVGLGNQPQHF. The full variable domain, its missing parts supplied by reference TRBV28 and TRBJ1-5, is DVKVTQSSRYLVKRTGEKVFLECVQDMDHENMFWYRQDPGLGLRLIYFSYDVKMKEKGDIPEGYSVSREKKERFSLILESASTNQTSMYLCASSLGVGLGNQPQHFGDGTRLSIL.

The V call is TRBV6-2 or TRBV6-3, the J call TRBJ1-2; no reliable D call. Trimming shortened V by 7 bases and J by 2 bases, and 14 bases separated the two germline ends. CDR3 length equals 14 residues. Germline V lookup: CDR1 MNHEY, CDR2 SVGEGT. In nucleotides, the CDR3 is TGTGCCAGCATTCCCGAGACAAAAAACTATGGCTACACCTTC. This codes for CASIPETKNYGYTF.

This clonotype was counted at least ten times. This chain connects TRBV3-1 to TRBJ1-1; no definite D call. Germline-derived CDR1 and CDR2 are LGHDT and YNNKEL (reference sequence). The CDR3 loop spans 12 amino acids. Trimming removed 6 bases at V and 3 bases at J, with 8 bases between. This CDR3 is CASSPPDTEAFF. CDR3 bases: TGTGCCAGCAGTCCCCCCGACACTGAAGCTTTCTTT.

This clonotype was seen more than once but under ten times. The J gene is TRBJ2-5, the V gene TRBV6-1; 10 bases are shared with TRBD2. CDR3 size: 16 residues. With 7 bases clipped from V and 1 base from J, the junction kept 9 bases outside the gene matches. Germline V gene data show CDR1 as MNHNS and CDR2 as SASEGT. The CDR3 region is CASIPRLAGIQETQYF. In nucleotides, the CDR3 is TGTGCCAGCATACCCCGACTAGCGGGTATCCAAGAGACCCAGTACTTC.

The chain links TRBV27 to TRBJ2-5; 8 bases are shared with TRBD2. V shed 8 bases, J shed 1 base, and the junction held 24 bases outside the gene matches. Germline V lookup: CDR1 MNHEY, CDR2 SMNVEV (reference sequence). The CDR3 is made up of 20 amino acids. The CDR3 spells CASSPRASVAGPGGQETQYF. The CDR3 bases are TGTGCCAGCTCACCCAGGGCGAGTGTAGCGGGACCCGGAGGCCAAGAGACCCAGTACTTC.

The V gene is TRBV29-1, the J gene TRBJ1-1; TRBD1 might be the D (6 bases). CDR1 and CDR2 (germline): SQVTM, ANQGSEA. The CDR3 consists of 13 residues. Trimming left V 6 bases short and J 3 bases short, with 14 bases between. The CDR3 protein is CSVSGQSYTEAFF. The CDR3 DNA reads TGCAGCGTCTCCGGACAGAGTTACACTGAAGCTTTCTTT. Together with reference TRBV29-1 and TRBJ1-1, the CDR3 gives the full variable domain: SAVISQKPSRDICQRGTSLTIQCQVDSQVTMMFWYRQQPGQSLTLIATANQGSEATYESGFVIDKFPISRPNLTFSTLTVSNMSPEDSSIYLCSVSGQSYTEAFFGQGTRLTVV.

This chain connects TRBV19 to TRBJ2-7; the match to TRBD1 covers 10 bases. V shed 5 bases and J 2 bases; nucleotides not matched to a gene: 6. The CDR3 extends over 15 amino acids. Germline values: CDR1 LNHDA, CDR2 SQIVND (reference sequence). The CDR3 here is CASSGRDRGPYEQYF. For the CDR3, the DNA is TGTGCCAGTAGTGGCCGGGACAGGGGACCCTACGAGCAGTACTTC. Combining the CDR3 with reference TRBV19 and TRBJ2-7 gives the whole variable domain DGGITQSPKYLFRKEGQNVTLSCEQNLNHDAMYWYRQDPGQGLRLIYYSQIVNDFQKGDIAEGYSVSREKKESFPLTVTSAQKNPTAFYLCASSGRDRGPYEQYFGPGTRLTVT.

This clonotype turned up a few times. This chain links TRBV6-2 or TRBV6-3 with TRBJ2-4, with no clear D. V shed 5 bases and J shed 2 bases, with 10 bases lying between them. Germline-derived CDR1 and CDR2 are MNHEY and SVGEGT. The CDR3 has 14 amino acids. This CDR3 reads CASSVVGSKNIQYF. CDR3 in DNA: TGTGCCAGCAGTGTCGTTGGGTCCAAAAACATTCAGTACTTC.

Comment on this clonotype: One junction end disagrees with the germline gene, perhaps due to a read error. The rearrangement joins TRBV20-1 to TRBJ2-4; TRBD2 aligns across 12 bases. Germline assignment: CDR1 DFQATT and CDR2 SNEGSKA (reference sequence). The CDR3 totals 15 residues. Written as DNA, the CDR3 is TGCAGTGGCCTACGGACTAGCGGGATCAGAAACATTCCGTACTTC. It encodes CSGLRTSGIRNIPYF.

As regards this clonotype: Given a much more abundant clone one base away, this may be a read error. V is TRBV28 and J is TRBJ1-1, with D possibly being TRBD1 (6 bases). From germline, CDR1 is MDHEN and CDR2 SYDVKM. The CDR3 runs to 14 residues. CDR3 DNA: TGTGCCGGCAGTTCCTGGGGGGCGAACACTGAAGCTTTCTTT. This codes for CAGSSWGANTEAFF.

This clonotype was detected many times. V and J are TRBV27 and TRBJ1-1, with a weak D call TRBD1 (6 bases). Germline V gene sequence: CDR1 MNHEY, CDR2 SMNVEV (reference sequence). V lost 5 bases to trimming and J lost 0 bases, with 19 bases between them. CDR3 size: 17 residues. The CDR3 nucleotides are TGTGCCAGCAGTCGCTCGGCAGGGACACCCTTGAACACTGAAGCTTTCTTT. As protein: CASSRSAGTPLNTEAFF.

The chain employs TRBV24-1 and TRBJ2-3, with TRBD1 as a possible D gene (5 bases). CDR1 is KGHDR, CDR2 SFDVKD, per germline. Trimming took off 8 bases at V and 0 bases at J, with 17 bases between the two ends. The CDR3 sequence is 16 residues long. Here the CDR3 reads CATNHQVAGSTDTQYF. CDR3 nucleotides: TGTGCCACCAACCACCAGGTGGCAGGGAGCACAGATACGCAGTATTTT.

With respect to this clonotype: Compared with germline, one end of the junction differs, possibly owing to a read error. Written as DNA, the CDR3 is TGTGCCAGCAGCCCCGGTCGAACAGGGACGGACACCGGGGAGCTGTCTTTT. It translates to CASSPGRTGTDTGELSF. This chain uses TRBV7-9 with TRBJ2-2, with D possibly matching TRBD1 (6 bases). Germline loops: CDR1 SEHNR, CDR2 FQNEAQ (reference sequence). This CDR3 has 17 residues.

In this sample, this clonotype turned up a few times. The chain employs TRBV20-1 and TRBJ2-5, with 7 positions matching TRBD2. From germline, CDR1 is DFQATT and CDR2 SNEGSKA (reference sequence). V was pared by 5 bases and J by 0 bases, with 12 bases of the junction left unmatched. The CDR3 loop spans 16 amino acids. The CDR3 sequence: CSAPRRLAAYQETQYF. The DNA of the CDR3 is TGCAGTGCTCCCCGGAGGCTAGCGGCGTACCAAGAGACCCAGTACTTC.

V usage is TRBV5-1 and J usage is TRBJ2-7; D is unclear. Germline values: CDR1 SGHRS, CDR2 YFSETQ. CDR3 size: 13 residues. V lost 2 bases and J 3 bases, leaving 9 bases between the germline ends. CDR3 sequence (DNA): TGCGCCAGCAGCTTTGGCAGTGACTACGAGCAGTACTTC. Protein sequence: CASSFGSDYEQYF.

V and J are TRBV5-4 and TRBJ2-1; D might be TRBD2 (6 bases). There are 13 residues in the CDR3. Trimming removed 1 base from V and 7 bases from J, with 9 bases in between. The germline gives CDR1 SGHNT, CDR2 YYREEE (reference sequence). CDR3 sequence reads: CASSLYGGNEQFF. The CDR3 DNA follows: TGTGCCAGCAGCTTGTACGGAGGGAATGAGCAGTTCTTC. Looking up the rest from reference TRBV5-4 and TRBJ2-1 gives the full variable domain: ETGVTQSPTHLIKTRGQQVTLRCSSQSGHNTVSWYQQALGQGPQFIFQYYREEENGRGNFPPRFSGLQFPNYSSELNVNALELDDSALYLCASSLYGGNEQFFGPGTRLTVL.

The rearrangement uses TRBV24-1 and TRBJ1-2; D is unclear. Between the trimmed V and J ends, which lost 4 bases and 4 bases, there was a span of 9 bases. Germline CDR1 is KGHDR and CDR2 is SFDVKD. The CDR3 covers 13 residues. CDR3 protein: CATSDDSRYGYTF. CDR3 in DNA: TGTGCCACCAGTGACGACTCACGCTATGGCTACACCTTC.

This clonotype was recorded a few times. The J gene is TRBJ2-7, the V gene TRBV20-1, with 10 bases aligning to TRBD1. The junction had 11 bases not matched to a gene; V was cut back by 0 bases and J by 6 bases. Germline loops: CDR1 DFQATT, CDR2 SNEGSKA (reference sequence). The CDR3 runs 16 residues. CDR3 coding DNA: TGCAGTGCTAGAGATTCCCAGGGACAGGGGTGGCGCGAGCAGTACTTC. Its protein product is CSARDSQGQGWREQYF.

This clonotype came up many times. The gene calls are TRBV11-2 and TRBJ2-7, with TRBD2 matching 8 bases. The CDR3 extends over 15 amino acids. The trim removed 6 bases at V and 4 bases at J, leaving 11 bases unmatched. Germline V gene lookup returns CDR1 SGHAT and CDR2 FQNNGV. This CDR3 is CASRQPGLGRYEQYF. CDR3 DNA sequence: TGTGCCAGCAGACAGCCGGGACTAGGTAGATACGAGCAGTACTTC.

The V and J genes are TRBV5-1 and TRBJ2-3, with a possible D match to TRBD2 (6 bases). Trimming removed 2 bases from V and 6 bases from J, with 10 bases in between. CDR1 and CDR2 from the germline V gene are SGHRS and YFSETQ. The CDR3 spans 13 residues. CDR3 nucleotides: TGCGCCAGCAGCTTCGGAGGGGAGGATACGCAGTATTTT. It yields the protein CASSFGGEDTQYF.

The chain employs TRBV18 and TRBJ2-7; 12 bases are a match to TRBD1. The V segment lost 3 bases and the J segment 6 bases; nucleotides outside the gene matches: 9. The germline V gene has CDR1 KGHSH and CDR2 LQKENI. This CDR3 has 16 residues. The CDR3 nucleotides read TGTGCCAGCTCACCCTCCACCGGGACAGGGGGCCTCGAGCAGTACTTC. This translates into CASSPSTGTGGLEQYF.

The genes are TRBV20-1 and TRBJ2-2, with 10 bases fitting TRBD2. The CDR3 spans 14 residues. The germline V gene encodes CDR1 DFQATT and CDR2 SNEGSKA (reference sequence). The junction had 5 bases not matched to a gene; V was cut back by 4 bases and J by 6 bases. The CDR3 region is CSATSGRVSGELFF. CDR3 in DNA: TGCAGTGCTACTAGCGGGAGAGTTTCCGGGGAGCTGTTTTTT.

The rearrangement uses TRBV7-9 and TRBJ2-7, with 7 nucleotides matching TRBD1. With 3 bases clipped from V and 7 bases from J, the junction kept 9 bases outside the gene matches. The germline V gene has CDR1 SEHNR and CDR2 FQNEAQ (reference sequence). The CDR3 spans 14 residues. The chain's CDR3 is CASSFPGQLVEQYF. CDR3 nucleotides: TGTGCCAGCAGCTTTCCGGGACAGTTAGTTGAGCAGTACTTC.

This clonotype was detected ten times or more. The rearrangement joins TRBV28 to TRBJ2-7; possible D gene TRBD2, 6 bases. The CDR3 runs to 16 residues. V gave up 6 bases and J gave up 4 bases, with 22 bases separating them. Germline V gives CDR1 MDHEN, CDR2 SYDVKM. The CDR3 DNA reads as TGTGCCAGCAGGGGGCGCCCTGGGACTCTGGGGTACGAGCAGTACTTC. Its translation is CASRGRPGTLGYEQYF.

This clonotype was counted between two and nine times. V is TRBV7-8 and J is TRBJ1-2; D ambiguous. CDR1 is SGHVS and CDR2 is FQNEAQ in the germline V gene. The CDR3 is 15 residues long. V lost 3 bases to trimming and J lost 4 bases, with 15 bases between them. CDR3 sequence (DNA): TGTGCCAGCAGCTTTGCGGTCGACACTCCCTATGGCTACACCTTC. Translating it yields CASSFAVDTPYGYTF.

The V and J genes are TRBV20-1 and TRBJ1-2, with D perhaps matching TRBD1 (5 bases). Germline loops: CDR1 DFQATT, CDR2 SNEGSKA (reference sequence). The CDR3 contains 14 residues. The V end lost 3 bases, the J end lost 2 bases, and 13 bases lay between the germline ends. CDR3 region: CSASERGENYGYTF. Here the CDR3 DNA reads TGCAGTGCTAGTGAAAGGGGCGAGAACTATGGCTACACCTTC.

In DNA form, the CDR3 reads TGTGCCAGCTCACCACAGGATAACTATGGCTACACCTTC. Translation gives CASSPQDNYGYTF. The chain carries TRBV18 and TRBJ1-2; D is unresolved. Between the trimmed V and J ends, which lost 1 base and 1 base, there was a span of 4 bases. Germline lookup yields CDR1 KGHSH and CDR2 LQKENI. The CDR3 totals 13 residues.

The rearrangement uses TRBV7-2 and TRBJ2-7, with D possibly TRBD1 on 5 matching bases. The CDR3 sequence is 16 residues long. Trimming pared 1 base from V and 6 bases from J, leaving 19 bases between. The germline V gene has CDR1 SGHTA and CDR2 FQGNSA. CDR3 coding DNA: TGTGCCAGCAGCTTAGGAGTTCGCCAGGGTGAATCCGAGCAGTACTTC. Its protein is CASSLGVRQGESEQYF. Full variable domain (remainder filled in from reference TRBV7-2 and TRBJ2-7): GAGVSQSPSNKVTEKGKDVELRCDPISGHTALYWYRQSLGQGLEFLIYFQGNSAPDKSGLPSDRFSAERTGGSVSTLTIQRTQQEDSAVYLCASSLGVRQGESEQYFGPGTRLTVT.

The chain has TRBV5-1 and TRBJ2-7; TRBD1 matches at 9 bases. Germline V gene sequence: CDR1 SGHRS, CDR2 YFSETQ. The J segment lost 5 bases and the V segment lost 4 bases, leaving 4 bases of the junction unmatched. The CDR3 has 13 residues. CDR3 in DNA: TGCGCCAGCAGCAAGACAGGGGGTGACGAGCAGTACTTC. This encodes CASSKTGGDEQYF.

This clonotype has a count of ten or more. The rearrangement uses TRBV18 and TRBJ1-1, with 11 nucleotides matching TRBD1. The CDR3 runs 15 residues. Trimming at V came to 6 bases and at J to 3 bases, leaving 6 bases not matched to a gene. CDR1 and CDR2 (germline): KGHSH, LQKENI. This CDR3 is CASSAQGQGDTEAFF. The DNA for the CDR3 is TGTGCCAGCTCCGCGCAGGGACAGGGGGACACTGAAGCTTTCTTT.

CDR3 protein: CASRGTGGNGYTF. The CDR3, as DNA: TGTGCCAGTAGGGGAACAGGGGGCAATGGCTACACCTTC. V is TRBV19 and J is TRBJ1-2; TRBD1 matches at 9 bases. The CDR3 has 13 amino acids. Germline V gene data show CDR1 as LNHDA and CDR2 as SQIVND (reference sequence). With 6 bases clipped from V and 6 bases from J, the junction kept 5 bases outside the gene matches. Using reference TRBV19 and TRBJ1-2 for the parts outside the CDR3, the full variable domain is DGGITQSPKYLFRKEGQNVTLSCEQNLNHDAMYWYRQDPGQGLRLIYYSQIVNDFQKGDIAEGYSVSREKKESFPLTVTSAQKNPTAFYLCASRGTGGNGYTFGSGTRLTVV.

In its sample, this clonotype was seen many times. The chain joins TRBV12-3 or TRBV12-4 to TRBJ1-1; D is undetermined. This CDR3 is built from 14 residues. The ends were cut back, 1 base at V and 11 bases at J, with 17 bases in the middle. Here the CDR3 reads CASSLGLTRDEAFF. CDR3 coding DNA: TGTGCCAGCAGTTTAGGGTTAACCCGAGATGAGGCTTTCTTT.